This T cell receptor (beta chain) stems from a study of T-cell reconstitution after alpha-beta-depleted transplantation in children. Ten or more counts support this clonotype. What it binds is unknown. Findings and caveats of the study: In patients about two months after transplant, alpha-beta T cells reportedly arose from several hundred expanded graft clones.

This CDR3 spans 11 amino acids. Between the trimmed V and J ends, which lost 3 bases and 5 bases, there was a span of 4 bases. Germline CDR1 ENHRY, CDR2 SYGVKD. Researchers prepared the TCRbeta library using unique molecular identifiers, the study reports. TCRdb recomputed calls from the PCR reads with MiXCR, one row per CDR3 protein. The table shows about 400,000 distinct CDR3 sequences, with around 15% occurring only once. The chain is built from TRBV10-3 and TRBJ2-5, with D unclear. The material was PBMCs, mostly from graft donor cells, obtained 360 days after TCRalphabeta/CD19-depleted stem cell transplant. This TCR was recovered from a boy under three years old who had a stem cell transplant for Wiskott-Aldrich syndrome, so the T cells may come from the graft donor. Here the CDR3 DNA reads TGTGCCATCAGTGACAGGGAGACCCAGTACTTC. Residues: CAISDRETQYF.